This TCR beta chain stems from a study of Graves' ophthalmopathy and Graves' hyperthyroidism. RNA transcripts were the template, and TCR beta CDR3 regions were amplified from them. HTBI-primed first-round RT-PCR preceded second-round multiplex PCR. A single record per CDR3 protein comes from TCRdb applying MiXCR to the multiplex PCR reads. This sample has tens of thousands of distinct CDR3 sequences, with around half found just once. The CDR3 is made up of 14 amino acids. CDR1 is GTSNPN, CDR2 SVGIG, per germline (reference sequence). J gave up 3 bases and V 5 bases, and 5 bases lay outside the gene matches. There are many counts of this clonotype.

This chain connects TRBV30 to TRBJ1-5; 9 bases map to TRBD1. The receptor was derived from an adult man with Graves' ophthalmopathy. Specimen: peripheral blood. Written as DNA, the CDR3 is TGTGCCTGGCGAGACAGGGGGGTCAATCAGCCCCAGCATTTT. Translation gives CAWRDRGVNQPQHF.